These 21 T cell receptor beta chains share one sample of origin, sequenced in a study of shared clonotypes between healthy human individuals. Profiled with immunoSEQ multiplex PCR; TCRdb holds only in-frame clones, not every one. This sample yields some 2.4 million clones, of which 93% are seen a single time; around 0.37% belongs to the top ten. Sequenced sample: naive CD4+ T cells from PBMCs. Subset of the sample: CD45RA+ positively selected. The receptors derive from a young man in good health. Some clones in this sample may be carry-over from other donors' samples.

The rearrangement links TRBV5-1 to TRBJ2-2, with 12 nucleotides matching TRBD2. The CDR3 loop spans 15 amino acids. J lost 8 bases, V lost 2 bases, and 4 bases had no gene match. The V gene's germline CDR1 is SGHRS and CDR2 YFSETQ. CDR3 coding DNA: TGCGCCAGCAGCTTTGGACTAGCGGGAAGGGGGGAGCTGTTTTTT. Its translation is CASSFGLAGRGELFF.

The V and J genes are TRBV5-4 and TRBJ2-7; D possibly corresponds to TRBD1 (6 bases). The CDR3 runs to 18 residues. Germline-derived CDR1 and CDR2 are SGHNT and YYREEE (reference sequence). V was clipped by 0 bases and J by 1 base, with 20 bases between them. The CDR3 DNA reads TGTGCCAGCAGCTTGGCAGGGGCCGCCCACTCCCCTTCCTACGAGCAGTACTTC. Translating it yields CASSLAGAAHSPSYEQYF.

This clone was observed once. The V call is TRBV7-9, the J call TRBJ2-3; tentatively, D is TRBD1 or TRBD2 (5 bases each). The CDR3 has 10 amino acids. V was pared by 8 bases and J by 5 bases, with 5 bases between. Germline CDR1 SEHNR, CDR2 FQNEAQ (reference sequence). The DNA for the CDR3 is TGTGCCAGCGGGGGAGATACGCAGTATTTT. Translating it yields CASGGDTQYF.

This clone was picked up one time. V usage is TRBV2 and J usage is TRBJ2-5, with TRBD1 as a possible D gene (5 bases). This CDR3 comprises 14 residues. CDR1 and CDR2 (germline): SNHLY, FYNNEI. Trimming removed 6 bases at V and 3 bases at J, with 14 bases between. The CDR3 DNA reads TGTGCCAGCAGCGTGTGGGGCACCAAAGAGACCCAGTACTTC. Translating it yields CASSVWGTKETQYF.

The chain combines TRBV28 with TRBJ2-1; the D gene could be TRBD1 or TRBD2 (7 bases each). Trimming pared 6 bases from V and 15 bases from J, leaving 21 bases between. The germline gives CDR1 MDHEN, CDR2 SYDVKM. This CDR3 has 13 amino acids. The CDR3: CASSQGGMIRGFF. In DNA form, the CDR3 reads TGTGCCAGCAGCCAGGGGGGGATGATACGAGGGTTCTTC.

This clone is a singleton in its sample. The DNA of the CDR3 is TGTGCCAGCATGGAGGGGTTCGGTAATTCACCCCTCCACTTT. It encodes CASMEGFGNSPLHF. The V call is TRBV2, the J call TRBJ1-6, with D possibly TRBD1 on 5 matching bases. This CDR3 comprises 14 residues. In germline, CDR1 is SNHLY, CDR2 FYNNEI. V lost 7 bases to trimming and J lost 6 bases, with 13 bases between them.

V gene TRBV14 combines with J gene TRBJ2-2; D is perhaps TRBD1 (6 bases). The germline gives CDR1 SGHDN, CDR2 FVKESK. The CDR3 length is 16 residues. The V and J ends lost 1 base and 5 bases respectively, with 14 bases between them. Here the CDR3 DNA reads TGTGCCAGCAGCCAAGTACAGGGACCTGGGACCGGGGAGCTGTTTTTT. It encodes CASSQVQGPGTGELFF.

This chain joins TRBV9 and TRBJ2-7; 7 bases are a match to TRBD2. This CDR3 has 15 residues. The J segment lost 3 bases and the V segment lost 4 bases, leaving 10 bases of the junction unmatched. From germline, CDR1 is SGDLS and CDR2 YYNGEE. The CDR3 loop reads CASSLAVGGFYEQYF. The DNA for the CDR3 is TGTGCCAGCAGCCTAGCGGTAGGAGGGTTCTACGAGCAGTACTTC.

The chain couples TRBV30 to TRBJ2-1, with no clear D. The CDR3 sequence is 12 residues long. V dropped 0 bases and J dropped 7 bases, with 7 bases sitting between them. The V gene's germline CDR1 is GTSNPN and CDR2 SVGIG (reference sequence). The CDR3 loop reads CAWSVLANEQFF. In DNA, the CDR3 is TGTGCCTGGAGTGTACTTGCAAATGAGCAGTTCTTC. Based on the CDR3 plus reference TRBV30 and TRBJ2-1, the full variable domain is SQTIHQWPATLVQPVGSPLSLECTVEGTSNPNLYWYRQAAGRGLQLLFYSVGIGQISSEVPQNLSASRPQDRQFILSSKKLLLSDSGFYLCAWSVLANEQFFGPGTRLTVL.

The rearrangement joins TRBV28 to TRBJ2-2; the D gene is possibly TRBD2 (5 bases). Per germline, CDR1 MDHEN and CDR2 SYDVKM. The CDR3 has 16 amino acids. Trimming stripped 6 bases from V and 4 bases from J, with 18 bases between. The CDR3 sequence: CASSPSLLGITGELFF. CDR3 DNA: TGTGCCAGCAGCCCGTCGTTACTAGGGATCACCGGGGAGCTGTTTTTT.

This clone was seen only once. The chain joins TRBV21-1 to TRBJ1-2; the table's D gene call, TRBD1, was not cross checked with the DNA. TRBV21-1 represents a pseudogene. The CDR3 has 15 amino acids. As DNA, the CDR3 is TGTGCCAGCAGCAATTCCGACGGATCAGCAGGTGGCTACACCTTC. Protein sequence: CASSNSDGSAGGYTF.

The chain combines TRBV6-6 with TRBJ2-2; 9 bases agree with TRBD1. Germline lookup yields CDR1 MNHNY and CDR2 SVGAGI (reference sequence). V lost 2 bases to trimming and J lost 5 bases; unmatched junction nucleotides: 6. The CDR3 sequence is 16 residues long. CDR3: CASSYPGQGRTGELFF. The CDR3 DNA reads as TGTGCCAGCAGTTACCCAGGACAGGGGAGGACCGGGGAGCTGTTTTTT.

This CDR3 is CASSLSGSGDTQYF. In DNA form, the CDR3 reads TGTGCCAGCAGCCTGAGCGGGAGCGGTGATACGCAGTATTTT. The chain carries TRBV6-6 and TRBJ2-3, with 8 positions matching TRBD2. Germline V gives CDR1 MNHNY, CDR2 SVGAGI (reference sequence). The CDR3 has 14 amino acids. The ends lost 6 bases at V and 6 bases at J; junction bases unmatched: 8.

The V call is TRBV18, the J call TRBJ2-5, with D possibly matching TRBD1 (6 bases). V was trimmed by 4 bases and J by 5 bases, leaving 17 bases between them. Germline CDR1 KGHSH, CDR2 LQKENI. The CDR3 is made up of 15 amino acids. CDR3 in DNA: TGTGCCAGCTCACTTACAGGGTTGGTAGAGGAGACCCAGTACTTC. Protein sequence: CASSLTGLVEETQYF.

The V gene is TRBV19, the J gene TRBJ1-2; a weak D match, TRBD1 (6 bases). The V gene's germline CDR1 is LNHDA and CDR2 SQIVND (reference sequence). The CDR3 has 16 amino acids. The germline V and J ends were trimmed by 4 bases and 7 bases, with 22 bases remaining between them. Written as DNA, the CDR3 is TGTGCCAGTAGTACGCCTAAACAGGGAACGGTGTTTGGCTACACCTTC. This sequence encodes CASSTPKQGTVFGYTF.

The gene calls are TRBV29-1 and TRBJ2-7; 7 nucleotides line up with TRBD2. This CDR3 is 16 amino acids long. Trimming at V came to 3 bases and at J to 3 bases, leaving 14 bases not matched to a gene. CDR1 and CDR2 (germline): SQVTM, ANQGSEA. CDR3 region: CSVDSSQRGGYYEQYF. Written as DNA, the CDR3 is TGCAGCGTTGATTCCAGTCAACGGGGAGGGTACTACGAGCAGTACTTC.

The V call is TRBV29-1, the J call TRBJ2-7; TRBD1 might be the D (6 bases). The CDR3 covers 12 residues. In germline, CDR1 is SQVTM, CDR2 ANQGSEA. Trimming removed 6 bases at V and 2 bases at J, with 11 bases between. In DNA form, the CDR3 reads TGCAGCGTCCAGACAGGCGCCTACGAGCAGTACTTC. This encodes CSVQTGAYEQYF.

This chain connects TRBV7-2 to TRBJ1-2; a weak D match, TRBD1 (6 bases). Germline assignment: CDR1 SGHTA and CDR2 FQGNSA. This CDR3 has 14 residues. Deletions cut 1 base from V and 4 bases from J, with 10 bases between. CDR3 sequence: CASSLEQGTYGYTF. In DNA form, the CDR3 reads TGTGCCAGCAGCTTAGAACAGGGCACCTATGGCTACACCTTC.

The chain is built from TRBV5-6 and TRBJ2-5, with D possibly being TRBD2 (6 bases). This CDR3 is 15 amino acids long. V was pared by 4 bases and J by 3 bases, with 16 bases between. Looked up from germline, CDR1 is SGHDT and CDR2 is YYEEEE. CDR3 nucleotides: TGTGCCAGCAGCCCGCCGGGACGGAGGGAAGAGACCCAGTACTTC. Its translation: CASSPPGRREETQYF.

The V and J genes are TRBV11-2 and TRBJ2-7, with D tentatively TRBD1 or TRBD2 (5 bases each). Trimming cost V 5 bases and J 2 bases, with 19 bases left between them. Per the germline V gene, CDR1 is SGHAT and CDR2 is FQNNGV. This CDR3 is built from 16 residues. This CDR3 reads CASSTYRDPVPYEQYF. In nucleotides, the CDR3 is TGTGCCAGCAGCACTTACCGGGACCCGGTCCCCTACGAGCAGTACTTC.

This chain links TRBV18 with TRBJ1-1; no definite D call. Germline assignment: CDR1 KGHSH and CDR2 LQKENI. The CDR3 is 12 residues long. Between the trimmed V and J ends, which lost 4 bases and 6 bases, there was a span of 9 bases. CDR3 sequence reads: CASSQPRSEAFF. The DNA of the CDR3 is TGTGCCAGCTCACAGCCTAGGTCTGAAGCTTTCTTT.